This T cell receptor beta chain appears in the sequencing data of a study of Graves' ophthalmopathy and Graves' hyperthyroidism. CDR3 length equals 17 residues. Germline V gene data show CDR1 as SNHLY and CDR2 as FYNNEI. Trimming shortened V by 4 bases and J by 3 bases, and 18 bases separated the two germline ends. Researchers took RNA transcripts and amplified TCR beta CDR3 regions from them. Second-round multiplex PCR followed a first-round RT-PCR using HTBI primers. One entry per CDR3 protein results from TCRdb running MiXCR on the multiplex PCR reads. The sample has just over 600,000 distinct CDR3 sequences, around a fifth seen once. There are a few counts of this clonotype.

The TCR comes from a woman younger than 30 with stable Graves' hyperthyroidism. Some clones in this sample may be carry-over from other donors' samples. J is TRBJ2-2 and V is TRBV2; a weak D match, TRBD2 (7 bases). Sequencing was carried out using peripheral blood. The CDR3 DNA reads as TGTGCCAGCAGTGTTTTGGGGGGGCGTTTGGACACCGGGGAGCTGTTTTTT. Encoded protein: CASSVLGGRLDTGELFF.